This T cell receptor beta chain came from a study of cytomegalovirus exposure and HLA in healthy donors. Study findings and constraints: Some segments of the V type, notably TRBV6-2 and TRBV6-3, were excluded as indistinguishable.

The PCR was carried out with 60 Vbeta primers and 13 Jbeta primers. The protocol was immunoSEQ multiplex PCR, while the TCRdb copy is restricted to in-frame clones and leaves out a portion. The sample shows fewer than 150,000 clones, approximately 80% of them seen only once. For this clone: Its antigen is undetermined.

The germline V gene encodes CDR1 GTSNPN and CDR2 SVGIG (reference sequence). The CDR3 length is 14 residues. V lost 3 bases and J lost 5; bases outside the gene matches: 7. The sequence was obtained from a male donor in good health and CMV-seronegative. The gene calls are TRBV30 and TRBJ1-1, with 9 bases fitting TRBD1. The source material was PBMCs. CDR3 DNA sequence: TGTGCCTGGAGACACACAGGGGGCCGGACTGAAGCTTTCTTT. Its protein product is CAWRHTGGRTEAFF.